The entry below gives a single T cell receptor (beta chain) sequence along with its context. This receptor's antigen is unknown. No per-base quality is available; no much larger clone lies one base away. This sample is drawn from a study of glioma-infiltrating T cells after dendritic cell vaccination (dated by TCRdb to 2016 to 2017). About the investigation overall: The cohort comprised about 15 glioblastoma patients from Phase I and II dendritic cell vaccination trials, 9 newly diagnosed and 6 with recurrent disease. The vaccine was prepared from monocyte-derived dendritic cells that were cultured for roughly 7 days with IL-4 and GM-CSF and then pulsed overnight with autologous tumor lysate. In glioblastoma patients vaccinated with dendritic cells, deep sequencing of TCR beta CDR3 regions served to measure tumor-infiltrating lymphocyte content and to compare repertoires between tumor and blood. Patients received three intradermal dendritic cell vaccine injections at biweekly intervals in the arm below the axilla. Autologous tumor lysate-pulsed dendritic cell vaccination was administered to the patients between the early 2000s and the early 2010s. Survival after dendritic cell vaccination was correlated with TCR sequencing metrics such as TIL content and the overlap between tumor and blood repertoires. Here is what the overall study found, with its caveats: The cohort was small and heterogeneous, and full blood and tumor sets were available for few patients, with initial-recurrent tumor pairs available for even fewer patients. The TCR overlap response model with three groups was called speculative and said to need prospective validation. No direct relationship between TCR clonality and survival was found, suggesting that a diverse polyclonal response may matter. Higher estimated pretreatment TIL content predicted longer time to progression and overall survival after dendritic cell vaccination.

TCRB CDR3 regions were amplified from 2 to 2.5 ug genomic DNA, or all available DNA if less, using the immunoSEQ assay. The multiplex PCR relied on 60 forward primers for TCR V beta segments and 13 reverse primers for J beta segments. Synthetic control templates were spiked into each sample at limiting dilution to estimate reads per starting template. Reads of 87 bp were generated by sequencing on the Illumina HiSeq System. The original methods were these. PCR and sequencing errors were removed by merging closely related sequences with a nearest neighbor algorithm. TCR overlap was defined as the percentage of unique tumor TCR beta sequences that were also present in the same patient's peripheral blood. TCRdb took this table from immuneACCESS and kept in-frame rearrangements with V and J called. Such tables lack part of the clones; where checked against another copy, unresolved V genes explain under half of the gap, and the rest is unexplained. The V and J calls and clone size are taken from that table; D and trimming were inferred from the DNA. This sample comprises fewer than 85,000 clones, 80% to 85% of them detected only once. The top ten constitute 7.9% of the sample.

CDR1 and CDR2 (SQVTM, ANQGSEA) derive from the germline V gene. The cysteine opens and the phenylalanine closes a CDR3 of 13 amino acids. The retained sequence is limited to the CDR3, 39 bases, with the frame set at the first base. V is pared back by 4 bases and J by 5 bases, with 15 bases lying between the germline termini. Selection of patients required sufficient residual fresh-frozen tumor tissue and over two years of available survival data. Although molecular status otherwise differed among the glioblastoma patients, no patient had an isocitrate dehydrogenase mutation. PBMC were collected before vaccination, two weeks after the third vaccination, and at tumor progression if tumor progression occurred. The Qiagen DNeasy Blood extraction Kit was used to extract genomic DNA.

The chain uses TRBV29-1 and TRBJ2-7, with a tentative D gene TRBD1 over 5 matching bases. The TCR comes from a human donor with glioblastoma. This sample comprised blood, obtained before dendritic cell vaccination. The sequenced DNA is TGCAGCGTTGTCGGGCAGGGTCACCACGAGCAGTACTTC. Its product reads: CSVVGQGHHEQYF.